This T cell receptor (beta chain) was captured by sequencing in a study of technical replicates of blood from a handful of donors. Sequenced by immunoSEQ multiplex PCR; TCRdb stores in-frame clones only, minus some. Among tens of thousands of clones listed, roughly 98% were seen once. The V gene's germline CDR1 is LNHDA and CDR2 SQIVND (reference sequence). V dropped 5 bases and J dropped 8; count of bases not matched to a gene: 6. CDR3 length equals 13 residues. The specimen was T cells isolated from PBMCs. J is TRBJ2-4 and V is TRBV19; TRBD1 matches at 7 bases. The TCR was taken from a human donor in good health. The CDR3 DNA is TGTGCCAGTAGTGAGGGCAGGGGGTACATTCAGTACTTC. Translated, it gives CASSEGRGYIQYF.